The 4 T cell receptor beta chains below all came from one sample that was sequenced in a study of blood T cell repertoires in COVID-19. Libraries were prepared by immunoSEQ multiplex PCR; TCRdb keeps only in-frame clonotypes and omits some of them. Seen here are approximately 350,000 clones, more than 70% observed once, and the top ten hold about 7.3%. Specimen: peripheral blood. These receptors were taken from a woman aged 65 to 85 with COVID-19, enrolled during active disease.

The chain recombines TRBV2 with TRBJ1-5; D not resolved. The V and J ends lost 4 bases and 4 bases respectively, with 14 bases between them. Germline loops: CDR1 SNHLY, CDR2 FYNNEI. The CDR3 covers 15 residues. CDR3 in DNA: TGTGCCAGCAGTGGAACAAACGGGGAGAATCAGCCCCAGCATTTT. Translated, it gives CASSGTNGENQPQHF.

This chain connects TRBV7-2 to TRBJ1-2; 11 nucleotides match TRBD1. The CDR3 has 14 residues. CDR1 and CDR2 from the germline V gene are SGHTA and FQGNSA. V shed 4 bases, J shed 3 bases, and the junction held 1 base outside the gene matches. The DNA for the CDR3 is TGTGCCAGCAGCTGGGGACAGGGGGACTATGGCTACACCTTC. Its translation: CASSWGQGDYGYTF.

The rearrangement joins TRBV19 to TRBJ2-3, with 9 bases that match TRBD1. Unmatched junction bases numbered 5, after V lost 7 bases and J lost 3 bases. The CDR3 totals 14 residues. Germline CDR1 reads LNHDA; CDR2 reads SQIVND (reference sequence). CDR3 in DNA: TGTGCCAGTACCCGGGACAGGGAAACAGATACGCAGTATTTT. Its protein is CASTRDRETDTQYF.

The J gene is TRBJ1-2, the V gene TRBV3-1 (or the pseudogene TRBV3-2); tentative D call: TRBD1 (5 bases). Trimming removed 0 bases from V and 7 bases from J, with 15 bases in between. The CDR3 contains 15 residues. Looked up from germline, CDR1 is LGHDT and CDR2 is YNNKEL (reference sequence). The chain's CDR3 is CASSQDWQGVSGYTF. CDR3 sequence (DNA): TGTGCCAGCAGCCAAGATTGGCAGGGCGTTTCTGGCTACACCTTC.